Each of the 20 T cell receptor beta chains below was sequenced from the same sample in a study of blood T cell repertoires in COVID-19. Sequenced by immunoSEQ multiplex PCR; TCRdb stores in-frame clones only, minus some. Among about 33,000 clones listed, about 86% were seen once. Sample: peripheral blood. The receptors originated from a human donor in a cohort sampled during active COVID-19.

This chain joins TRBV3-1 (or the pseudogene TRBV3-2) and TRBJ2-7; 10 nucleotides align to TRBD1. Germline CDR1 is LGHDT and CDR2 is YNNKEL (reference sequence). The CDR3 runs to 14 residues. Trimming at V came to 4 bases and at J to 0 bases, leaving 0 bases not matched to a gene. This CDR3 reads CASSRDRGSYEQYF. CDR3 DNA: TGTGCCAGCAGCCGGGACAGGGGCTCCTACGAGCAGTACTTC.

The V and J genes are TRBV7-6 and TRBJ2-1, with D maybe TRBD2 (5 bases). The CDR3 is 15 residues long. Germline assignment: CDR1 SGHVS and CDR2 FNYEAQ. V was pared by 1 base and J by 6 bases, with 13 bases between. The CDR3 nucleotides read TGTGCCAGCAGCTTAGAACTAGACCCTAGCAATGAGCAGTTCTTC. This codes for CASSLELDPSNEQFF.

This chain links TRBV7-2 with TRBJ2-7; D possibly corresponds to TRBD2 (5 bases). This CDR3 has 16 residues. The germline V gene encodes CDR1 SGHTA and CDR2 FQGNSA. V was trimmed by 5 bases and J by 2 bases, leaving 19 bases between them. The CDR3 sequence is CASSPPGIGRTYEQYF. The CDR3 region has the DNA TGTGCCAGCAGCCCGCCGGGGATAGGGAGAACCTACGAGCAGTACTTC.

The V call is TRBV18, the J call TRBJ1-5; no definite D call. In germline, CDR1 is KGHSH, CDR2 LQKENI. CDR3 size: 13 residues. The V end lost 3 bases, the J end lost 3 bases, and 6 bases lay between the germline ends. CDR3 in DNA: TGTGCCAGCTCACCTTCAGACAATCAGCCCCAGCATTTT. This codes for CASSPSDNQPQHF. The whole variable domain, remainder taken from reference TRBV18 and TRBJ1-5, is NAGVMQNPRHLVRRRGQEARLRCSPMKGHSHVYWYRQLPEEGLKFMVYLQKENIIDESGMPKERFSAEFPKEGPSILRIQQVVRGDSAAYFCASSPSDNQPQHFGDGTRLSIL.

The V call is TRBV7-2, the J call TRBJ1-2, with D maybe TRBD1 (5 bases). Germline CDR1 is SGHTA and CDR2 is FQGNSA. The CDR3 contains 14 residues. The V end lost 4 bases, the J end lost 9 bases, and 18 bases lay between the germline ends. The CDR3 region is CASSSRVGIISYTF. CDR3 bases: TGTGCCAGCAGCTCCAGGGTAGGGATAATTAGCTACACCTTC. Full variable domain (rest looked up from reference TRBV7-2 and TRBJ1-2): GAGVSQSPSNKVTEKGKDVELRCDPISGHTALYWYRQSLGQGLEFLIYFQGNSAPDKSGLPSDRFSAERTGGSVSTLTIQRTQQEDSAVYLCASSSRVGIISYTFGSGTRLTVV.

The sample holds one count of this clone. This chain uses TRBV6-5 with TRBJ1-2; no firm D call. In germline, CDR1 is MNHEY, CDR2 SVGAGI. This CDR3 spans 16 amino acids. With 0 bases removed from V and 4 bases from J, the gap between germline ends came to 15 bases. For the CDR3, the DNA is TGTGCCAGCAGTTACTCGAAAGGAGGCGTTGGCTATGGCTACACCTTC. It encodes CASSYSKGGVGYGYTF.

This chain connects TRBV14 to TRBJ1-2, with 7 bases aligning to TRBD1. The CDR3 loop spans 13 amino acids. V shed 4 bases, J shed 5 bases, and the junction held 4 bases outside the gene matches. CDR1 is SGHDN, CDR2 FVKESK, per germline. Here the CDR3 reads CASSPGTVYGYTF. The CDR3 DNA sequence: TGTGCCAGCAGCCCCGGGACAGTTTATGGCTACACCTTC.

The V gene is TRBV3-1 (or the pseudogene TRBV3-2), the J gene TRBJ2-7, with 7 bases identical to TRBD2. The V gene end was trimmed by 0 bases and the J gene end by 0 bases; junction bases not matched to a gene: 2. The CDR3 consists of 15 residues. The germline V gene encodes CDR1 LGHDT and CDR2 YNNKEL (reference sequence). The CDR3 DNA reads TGTGCCAGCAGCCAAGAAGCGGGGCCCTCCTACGAGCAGTACTTC. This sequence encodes CASSQEAGPSYEQYF.

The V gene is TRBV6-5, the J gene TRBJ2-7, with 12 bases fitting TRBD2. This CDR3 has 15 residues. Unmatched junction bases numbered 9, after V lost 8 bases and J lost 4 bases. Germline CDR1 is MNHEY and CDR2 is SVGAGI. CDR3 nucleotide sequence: TGTGCCAGCTCCCGCTCGACTAGCGGGAGTTACGAGCAGTACTTC. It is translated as CASSRSTSGSYEQYF.

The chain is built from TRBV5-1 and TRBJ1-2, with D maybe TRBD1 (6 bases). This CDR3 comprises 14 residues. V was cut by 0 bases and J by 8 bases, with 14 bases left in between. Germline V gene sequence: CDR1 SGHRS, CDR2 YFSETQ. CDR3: CASSLDRVNFGYTF. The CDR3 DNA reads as TGCGCCAGCAGCTTGGACAGGGTTAATTTCGGCTACACCTTC.

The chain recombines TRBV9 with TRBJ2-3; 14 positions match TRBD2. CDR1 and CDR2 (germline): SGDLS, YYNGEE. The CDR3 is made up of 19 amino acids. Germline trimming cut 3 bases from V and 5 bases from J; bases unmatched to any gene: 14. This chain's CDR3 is CASSGGLAGGRGVQDTQYF. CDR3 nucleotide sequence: TGTGCCAGCAGCGGAGGACTAGCGGGGGGACGGGGTGTTCAAGATACGCAGTATTTT.

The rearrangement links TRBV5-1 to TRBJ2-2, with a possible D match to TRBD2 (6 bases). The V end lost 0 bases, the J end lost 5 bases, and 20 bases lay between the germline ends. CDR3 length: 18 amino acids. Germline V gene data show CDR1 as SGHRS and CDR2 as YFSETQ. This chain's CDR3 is CASSLVDMGPGRTGELFF. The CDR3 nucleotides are TGCGCCAGCAGCTTGGTCGACATGGGCCCCGGGAGAACCGGGGAGCTGTTTTTT. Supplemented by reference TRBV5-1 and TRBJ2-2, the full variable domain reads KAGVTQTPRYLIKTRGQQVTLSCSPISGHRSVSWYQQTPGQGLQFLFEYFSETQRNKGNFPGRFSGRQFSNSRSEMNVSTLELGDSALYLCASSLVDMGPGRTGELFFGEGSRLTVL.

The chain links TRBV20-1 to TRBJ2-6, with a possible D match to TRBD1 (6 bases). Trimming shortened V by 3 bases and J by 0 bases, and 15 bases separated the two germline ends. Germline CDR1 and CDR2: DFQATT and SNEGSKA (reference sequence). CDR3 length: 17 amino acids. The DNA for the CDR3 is TGCAGTGCTAGTAACAGGGAACCTCGCTCTGGGGCCAACGTCCTGACTTTC. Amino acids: CSASNREPRSGANVLTF.

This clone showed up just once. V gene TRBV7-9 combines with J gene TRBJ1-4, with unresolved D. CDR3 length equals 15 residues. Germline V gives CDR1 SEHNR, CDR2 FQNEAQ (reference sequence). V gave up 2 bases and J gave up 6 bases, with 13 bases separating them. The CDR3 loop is CASSLSYGIDEKLFF. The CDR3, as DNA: TGTGCCAGCAGCTTATCGTACGGGATTGATGAAAAACTGTTTTTT.

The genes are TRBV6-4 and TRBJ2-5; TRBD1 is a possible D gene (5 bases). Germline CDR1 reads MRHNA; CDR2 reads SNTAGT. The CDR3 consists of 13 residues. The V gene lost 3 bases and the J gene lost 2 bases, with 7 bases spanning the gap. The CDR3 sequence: CASSEGRQETQYF. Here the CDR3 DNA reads TGTGCCAGCAGTGAGGGGCGGCAAGAGACCCAGTACTTC.

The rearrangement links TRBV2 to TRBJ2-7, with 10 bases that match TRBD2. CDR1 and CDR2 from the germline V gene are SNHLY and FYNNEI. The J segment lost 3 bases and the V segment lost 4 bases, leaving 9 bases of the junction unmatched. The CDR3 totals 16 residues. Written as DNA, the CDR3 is TGTGCCAGCAGTGTGGTGCTAGCGGGGGTCGACTACGAGCAGTACTTC. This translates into CASSVVLAGVDYEQYF.

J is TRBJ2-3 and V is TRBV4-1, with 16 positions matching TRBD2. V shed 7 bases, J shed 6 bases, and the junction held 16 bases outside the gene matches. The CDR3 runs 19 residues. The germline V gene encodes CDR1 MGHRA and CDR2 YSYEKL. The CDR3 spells CASTENTGTSGRARDTQYF. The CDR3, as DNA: TGCGCCAGCACCGAAAACACCGGGACTAGCGGGAGGGCCCGGGATACGCAGTATTTT.

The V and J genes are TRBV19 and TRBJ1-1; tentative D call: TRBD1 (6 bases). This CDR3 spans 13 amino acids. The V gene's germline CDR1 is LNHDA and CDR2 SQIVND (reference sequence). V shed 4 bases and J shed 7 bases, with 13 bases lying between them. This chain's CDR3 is CASSTTQGIEAFF. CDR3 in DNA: TGTGCCAGTAGTACCACACAGGGAATTGAAGCTTTCTTT.

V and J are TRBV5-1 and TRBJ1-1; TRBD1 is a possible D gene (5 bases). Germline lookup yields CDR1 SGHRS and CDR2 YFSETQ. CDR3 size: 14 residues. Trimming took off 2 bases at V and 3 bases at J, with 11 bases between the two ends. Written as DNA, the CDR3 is TGCGCCAGCAGCTTTGGGGGGGATTACACTGAAGCTTTCTTT. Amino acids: CASSFGGDYTEAFF.

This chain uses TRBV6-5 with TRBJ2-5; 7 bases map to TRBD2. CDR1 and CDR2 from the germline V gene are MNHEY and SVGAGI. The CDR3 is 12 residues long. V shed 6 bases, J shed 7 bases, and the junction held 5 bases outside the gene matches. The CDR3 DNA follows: TGTGCCAGCAGCGGACTAGTTGGGACCCAGTACTTC. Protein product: CASSGLVGTQYF.